A single sample is the source of the 20 T cell receptor beta chains below, sequenced in a study of early T cells in non-severe SARS-CoV-2 infection. TCRdb re-called the 5' RACE reads through MiXCR, storing one row per CDR3 protein. The sample records around 45,000 distinct CDR3 sequences, almost 7.5% being singletons. The specimen was whole blood. The receptors were sampled from an adult who was a healthcare worker with PCR-confirmed SARS-CoV-2 infection or an uninfected control (not recorded which).

This clonotype was picked up a small number of times. V gene TRBV2 combines with J gene TRBJ2-1; D assignment may be TRBD1 or TRBD2 (5 bases each). Germline V lookup: CDR1 SNHLY, CDR2 FYNNEI. V dropped 5 bases and J dropped 0 bases, with 14 bases sitting between them. The CDR3 has 16 amino acids. CDR3 DNA sequence: TGTGCCAGCAGTCCGACGGGGCTAAGCTCCTACAATGAGCAGTTCTTC. This encodes CASSPTGLSSYNEQFF.

V is TRBV10-3 and J is TRBJ2-7; D may be TRBD2 (6 bases). CDR3 length equals 15 residues. Trimming took off 6 bases at V and 3 bases at J, with 18 bases between the two ends. In germline, CDR1 is ENHRY, CDR2 SYGVKD. CDR3 coding DNA: TGTGCCATCAGGGACCCCGCGGGGACCAACTACGAGCAGTACTTC. Translated, it gives CAIRDPAGTNYEQYF.

J is TRBJ2-3 and V is TRBV29-1; D remains ambiguous. The V gene's germline CDR1 is SQVTM and CDR2 ANQGSEA. V lost 3 bases and J 1 base, leaving 5 bases between the germline ends. The CDR3 spans 12 residues. The CDR3 DNA follows: TGCAGCGTTGATAAGGGCACAGATACGCAGTATTTT. Amino acid sequence: CSVDKGTDTQYF.

The chain links TRBV12-3 or TRBV12-4 to TRBJ1-6; 8 bases fit TRBD1. J was trimmed by 6 bases and V by 6 bases; bases with no gene match: 4. CDR3 length equals 14 residues. The CDR3 here is CASRNRGVNSPLHF. The CDR3 coding sequence is TGTGCCAGCAGAAACAGGGGGGTTAATTCACCCCTCCACTTT.

There are many counts of this clonotype. The chain carries TRBV20-1 and TRBJ2-7; the match to TRBD1 covers 7 bases. V was clipped by 3 bases and J by 4 bases; unmatched bases: 12. Per the germline V gene, CDR1 is DFQATT and CDR2 is SNEGSKA (reference sequence). This CDR3 is built from 15 residues. This CDR3 is CSASLARGNLYEQYF. The CDR3 coding sequence is TGCAGTGCTAGTCTCGCCAGGGGGAACTTATACGAGCAGTACTTC.

V and J are TRBV5-1 and TRBJ1-4, with a tentative D call TRBD1 (6 bases). There are 16 residues in the CDR3. The V end lost 6 bases, the J end lost 0 bases, and 15 bases lay between the germline ends. Germline CDR1 and CDR2: SGHRS and YFSETQ. The CDR3 loop reads CASNPTGIPTNEKLFF. In DNA form, the CDR3 reads TGCGCCAGCAACCCCACAGGGATCCCAACTAATGAAAAACTGTTTTTT.

Only a few counts were recorded for this clonotype. This chain joins TRBV7-2 and TRBJ2-7; D not certain. This CDR3 is built from 14 residues. Germline lookup yields CDR1 SGHTA and CDR2 FQGNSA. V lost 5 bases to trimming and J lost 2 bases, with 13 bases between them. The CDR3, as DNA: TGTGCCAGCAGCCCCCCAATTCCAACCTACGAGCAGTACTTC. This encodes CASSPPIPTYEQYF. Full variable domain (outside the CDR3, taken from reference TRBV7-2 and TRBJ2-7): GAGVSQSPSNKVTEKGKDVELRCDPISGHTALYWYRQSLGQGLEFLIYFQGNSAPDKSGLPSDRFSAERTGGSVSTLTIQRTQQEDSAVYLCASSPPIPTYEQYFGPGTRLTVT.

This clonotype occurred a few times. The CDR3 here is CASSYPGTNEKLFF. DNA of the CDR3: TGTGCCAGCAGCTACCCAGGGACTAATGAAAAACTGTTTTTT. The V call is TRBV7-6, the J call TRBJ1-4, with TRBD1 as a possible D gene (5 bases). The germline V and J ends were trimmed by 4 bases and 2 bases, with 8 bases remaining between them. The CDR3 totals 14 residues. In germline, CDR1 is SGHVS, CDR2 FNYEAQ.

Many counts were recorded for this clonotype. This rearrangement joins TRBV11-2 to TRBJ2-5; D not resolved. This CDR3 spans 13 amino acids. Per the germline V gene, CDR1 is SGHAT and CDR2 is FQNNGV. The ends were cut back, 2 bases at V and 6 bases at J, with 10 bases in the middle. The CDR3, as DNA: TGTGCCAGCAGCTTAAGCCCCGAGCAGACCCAGTACTTC. Translation: CASSLSPEQTQYF.

This clonotype has a count of ten or more. This CDR3 is CASSLDRGNSPLHF. The CDR3 nucleotides read TGTGCCAGCAGCCTCGACAGGGGAAATTCACCCCTCCACTTT. The chain is built from TRBV9 and TRBJ1-6; 8 bases align to TRBD1. Germline values: CDR1 SGDLS, CDR2 YYNGEE. J lost 7 bases, V lost 4 bases, and 4 bases had no gene match. This CDR3 contains 14 residues.

The chain has TRBV5-6 and TRBJ1-5; TRBD1 agrees at 8 bases. The CDR3 contains 13 residues. V was pared by 3 bases and J by 4 bases, with 0 bases of the junction left unmatched. Per germline, CDR1 SGHDT and CDR2 YYEEEE. The CDR3: CASSWDRNQPQHF. The CDR3 nucleotides read TGTGCCAGCAGCTGGGACAGGAATCAGCCCCAGCATTTT.

This chain joins TRBV9 and TRBJ2-5; 15 bases fit TRBD2. The CDR3 loop spans 17 amino acids. Looked up from germline, CDR1 is SGDLS and CDR2 is YYNGEE. Losses at the gene ends were 4 bases for V and 5 bases for J; bases not matched to a gene: 9. The CDR3 nucleotides read TGTGCCAGCAGCTCCGGACTAGCGGGGGGGCGTGTGGAGACCCAGTACTTC. Encoded protein: CASSSGLAGGRVETQYF.

This clonotype was seen more than once but under ten times. The chain joins TRBV7-2 to TRBJ2-3, with D tentatively TRBD1 (5 bases). Deletions cut 2 bases from V and 2 bases from J, with 11 bases between. This CDR3 spans 15 amino acids. Germline CDR1 is SGHTA and CDR2 is FQGNSA. The CDR3 nucleotides are TGTGCCAGCAGCTTACGGCCCAGGGACACAGATACGCAGTATTTT. Translated, it gives CASSLRPRDTDTQYF.

This clonotype was counted many times. The V call is TRBV4-3, the J call TRBJ1-2; 10 nucleotides line up with TRBD1. Trimming at V came to 1 base and at J to 2 bases, leaving 7 bases not matched to a gene. The CDR3 sequence is 17 residues long. CDR1 is LGHNA, CDR2 YSLEER, per germline. The CDR3 sequence: CASSQGLRQGANYGYTF. In nucleotides, the CDR3 is TGCGCCAGCAGCCAAGGACTTCGACAGGGGGCCAACTATGGCTACACCTTC.

There are many counts of this clonotype. V is TRBV12-3 or TRBV12-4 and J is TRBJ2-7; the D is unclear. V gave up 5 bases and J gave up 0 bases, with 11 bases separating them. This CDR3 has 14 residues. CDR3 in amino acids: CASSPDHNSYEQYF. The DNA for the CDR3 is TGTGCCAGCAGTCCCGACCACAACTCCTACGAGCAGTACTTC.

The gene calls are TRBV18 and TRBJ2-5; D possibly uses TRBD1 or TRBD2 (6 bases each). Germline lookup yields CDR1 KGHSH and CDR2 LQKENI. CDR3 length: 14 amino acids. V dropped 3 bases and J dropped 1 base, with 9 bases sitting between them. For the CDR3, the DNA is TGTGCCAGCTCACCCTCGGGGGCCCAAGAGACCCAGTACTTC. Translating it yields CASSPSGAQETQYF.

The chain is built from TRBV2 and TRBJ1-5; weak D call: TRBD1 (5 bases). CDR3 length: 15 amino acids. Germline CDR1 is SNHLY and CDR2 is FYNNEI. Trimming removed 6 bases from V and 1 base from J, with 13 bases in between. CDR3 DNA sequence: TGTGCCAGCAGCCGAGATTGGACAAGCAATCAGCCCCAGCATTTT. The encoded protein is CASSRDWTSNQPQHF. Full variable domain (missing parts from reference TRBV2 and TRBJ1-5): EPEVTQTPSHQVTQMGQEVILRCVPISNHLYFYWYRQILGQKVEFLVSFYNNEISEKSEIFDDQFSVERPDGSNFTLKIRSTKLEDSAMYFCASSRDWTSNQPQHFGDGTRLSIL.

This clonotype has a count of ten or more. The gene calls are TRBV5-5 and TRBJ2-3, with 9 bases identical to TRBD1. CDR3 length: 16 residues. CDR1 is SGHKS and CDR2 is YYEKEE in the germline V gene (reference sequence). Germline trimming cut 4 bases from V and 2 bases from J; bases unmatched to any gene: 8. For the CDR3, the DNA is TGTGCCAGCAGCATTCGACAGGGGGGCCTCACAGATACGCAGTATTTT. This translates into CASSIRQGGLTDTQYF.

The chain combines TRBV3-1 with TRBJ1-2; no clear D. CDR3 length: 14 residues. Trimming removed 1 base from V and 8 bases from J, with 14 bases in between. Germline CDR1 reads LGHDT; CDR2 reads YNNKEL (reference sequence). As DNA, the CDR3 is TGTGCCAGCAGCCAAGGTTTTCTCGGGCTCGGCTACACCTTC. Translating it yields CASSQGFLGLGYTF.

J is TRBJ1-1 and V is TRBV9; D gene ambiguous. The CDR3 extends over 13 amino acids. Trimming cost V 4 bases and J 3 bases, with 10 bases left between them. Per germline, CDR1 SGDLS and CDR2 YYNGEE. This CDR3 reads CASSKTPYTEAFF. Written as DNA, the CDR3 is TGTGCCAGCAGCAAGACACCCTACACTGAAGCTTTCTTT.